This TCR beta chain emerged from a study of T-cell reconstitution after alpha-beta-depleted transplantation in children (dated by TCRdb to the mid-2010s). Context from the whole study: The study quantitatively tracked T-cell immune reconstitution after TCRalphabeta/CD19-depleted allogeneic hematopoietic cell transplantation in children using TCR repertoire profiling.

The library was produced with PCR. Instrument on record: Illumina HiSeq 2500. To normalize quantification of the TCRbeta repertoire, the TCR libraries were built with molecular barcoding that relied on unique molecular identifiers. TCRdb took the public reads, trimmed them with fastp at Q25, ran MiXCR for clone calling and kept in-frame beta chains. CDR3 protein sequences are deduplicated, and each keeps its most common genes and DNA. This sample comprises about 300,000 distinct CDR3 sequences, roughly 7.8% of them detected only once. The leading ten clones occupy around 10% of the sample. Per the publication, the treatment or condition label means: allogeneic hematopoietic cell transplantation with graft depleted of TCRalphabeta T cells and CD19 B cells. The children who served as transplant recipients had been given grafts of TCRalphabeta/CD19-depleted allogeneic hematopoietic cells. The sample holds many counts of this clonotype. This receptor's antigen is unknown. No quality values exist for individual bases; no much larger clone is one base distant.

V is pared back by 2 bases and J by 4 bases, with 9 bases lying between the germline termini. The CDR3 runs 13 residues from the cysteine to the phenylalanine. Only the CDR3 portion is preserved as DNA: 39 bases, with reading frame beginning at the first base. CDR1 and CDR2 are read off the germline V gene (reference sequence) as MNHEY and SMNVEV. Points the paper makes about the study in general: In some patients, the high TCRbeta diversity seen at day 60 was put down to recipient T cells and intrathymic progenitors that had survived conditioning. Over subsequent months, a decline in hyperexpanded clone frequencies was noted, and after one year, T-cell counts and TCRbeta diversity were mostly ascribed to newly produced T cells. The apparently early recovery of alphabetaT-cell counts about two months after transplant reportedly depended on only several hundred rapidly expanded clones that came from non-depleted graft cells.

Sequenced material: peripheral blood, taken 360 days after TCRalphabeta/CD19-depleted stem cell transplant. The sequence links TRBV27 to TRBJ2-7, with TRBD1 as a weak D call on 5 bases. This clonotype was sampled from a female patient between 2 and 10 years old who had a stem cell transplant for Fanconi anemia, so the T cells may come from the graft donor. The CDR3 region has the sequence CASSLQGTYEQYF. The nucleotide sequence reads TGTGCCAGCAGTTTACAGGGTACATACGAGCAGTACTTC.